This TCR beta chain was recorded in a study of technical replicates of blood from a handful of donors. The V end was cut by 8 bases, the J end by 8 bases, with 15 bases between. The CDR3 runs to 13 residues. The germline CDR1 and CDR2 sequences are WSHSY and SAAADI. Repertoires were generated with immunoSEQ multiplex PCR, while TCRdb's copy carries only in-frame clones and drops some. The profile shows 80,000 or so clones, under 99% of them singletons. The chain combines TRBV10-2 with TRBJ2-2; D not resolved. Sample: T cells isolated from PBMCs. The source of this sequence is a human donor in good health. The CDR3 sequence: CASGLARQGELFF. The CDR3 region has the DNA TGCGCCAGCGGTCTGGCTAGGCAGGGGGAGCTGTTTTTT.